The sequence of this TCR beta chain was determined in a study of radiation and T cells in renal cell carcinoma. Overall study findings and caveats: Top tumor clonotypes rose in blood 2 weeks post-radiation, then contracted. Baseline intratumoral clonotype presence is unknown without pretreatment biopsies.

Time point indicated: baseline pretreatment blood. As to treatment: 15 Gy SBRT to primary tumor, nephrectomy 4 weeks later. Details on this clone: Its antigen is unidentified.

Looked up from germline, CDR1 is MDHEN and CDR2 is SYDVKM. The CDR3 is made up of 13 amino acids. V was shortened by 6 bases and J by 2 bases, with 11 bases between the two germline ends. Here immunoSEQ multiplex PCR was the method, and the copy in TCRdb shows in-frame clones only, minus some. The sample shows about 140,000 clones, approximately 87% of them seen only once. The chain uses TRBV28 and TRBJ2-7; D might be TRBD1 (6 bases). Specimen: blood, collected from a patient whose treatment included radiotherapy and nephrectomy. This TCR derives from a woman between 50 and 59 years old with renal cell carcinoma. This chain's CDR3 is CASSRQATYEQYF. The CDR3 DNA follows: TGTGCCAGCAGCCGACAGGCCACCTACGAGCAGTACTTC.